This T cell receptor beta chain was captured by sequencing in a study of T cells in Graves' hyperthyroidism and ophthalmopathy. This clonotype was seen more than once but under ten times. The target antigen is unknown. PBMCs were derived from approximately 10 ml fresh peripheral blood. The TCR beta CDR3 regions underwent amplification using RNA transcripts as the source. The HTBI primer set was used in a first-round RT-PCR of the TCR CDR3. MiXCR, applied by TCRdb to the multiplex PCR reads, yields one record per CDR3 protein. The sample shows some 700,000 distinct CDR3 sequences, around a sixth of them seen only once. The ends lost 6 bases at V and 6 bases at J; junction bases unmatched: 8. Germline-derived CDR1 and CDR2 are LNHDA and SQIVND (reference sequence). The CDR3 extends over 14 amino acids. General study points: Using 13 V-J features, a model discriminated ophthalmopathy from stable hyperthyroidism. In blood, most of the thyroid clonotypes expanded above 0.001 were also present.

The clonotype was recovered from a man aged 50 to 60 with Graves' hyperthyroidism. Sequencing was carried out using blood. The chain couples TRBV19 to TRBJ1-2; 9 bases are shared with TRBD1. CDR3 sequence (DNA): TGTGCCAGTAGCCAGACAGGGGGGATCGATGGCTACACCTTC. Protein product: CASSQTGGIDGYTF.